One and the same sample provided the 9 T cell receptor beta chains below, sequenced in a study of shared clonotypes between healthy human individuals. Data came from immunoSEQ multiplex PCR; TCRdb stores just in-frame clones and leaves some out. There are over 2 million clones in the sample; just under 95% occur only once, and more than 0.35% lies in the top ten. Sequencing was done on a sample of naive CD4+ T cells from PBMCs. Noted subset: CD45RA+ positively selected. These receptors all stem from a man between 18 and 29 years old in good health. Some clones in this sample may be carry-over from other donors' samples.

The chain is built from TRBV5-4 and TRBJ2-7; D possibly matches TRBD1 or TRBD2 (5 bases each). V dropped 0 bases and J dropped 5 bases, with 15 bases sitting between them. Per germline, CDR1 SGHNT and CDR2 YYREEE (reference sequence). The CDR3 sequence is 15 residues long. CDR3 DNA: TGTGCCAGCAGCTTGGGGGGGATATCTCGGGACGAGCAGTACTTC. This gives the protein CASSLGGISRDEQYF.

This clone appeared once. The chain couples TRBV7-3 to TRBJ2-5; maybe TRBD2 (6 bases). The better agreement between TRBJ2-7 and the DNA end casts doubt on the J call. CDR1 SGHTA and CDR2 FQGTGA come from the germline V gene. The CDR3 totals 17 residues. CDR3 loop: CASSLRGGAFSSYEQYF. The CDR3 coding sequence is TGTGCCAGCAGCTTAAGAGGAGGGGCTTTCAGCTCCTACGAGCAGTACTTC.

The rearrangement uses TRBV5-1 and TRBJ2-7; no definite D call. Deletions cut 3 bases from V and 7 bases from J, with 20 bases between. CDR3 size: 15 residues. Per germline, CDR1 SGHRS and CDR2 YFSETQ. The CDR3 nucleotides are TGCGCCAGCAGCTCCCCCGACTCCGCTAAGAATGAGCAGTACTTC. It codes for CASSSPDSAKNEQYF.

The V call is TRBV10-2, the J call TRBJ2-7; no clear D. This CDR3 has 15 amino acids. Germline CDR1 is WSHSY and CDR2 is SAAADI. Between the trimmed V and J ends, which lost 6 bases and 0 bases, there was a span of 15 bases. The CDR3 nucleotides are TGCGCCAGCAGACTACTTCCCAGGAGCTCCTACGAGCAGTACTTC. Amino acid sequence: CASRLLPRSSYEQYF.

As regards this clone: This sample also contains other DNA sequences that code for the same CDR3. The gene calls are TRBV20-1 and TRBJ2-5, with D possibly called TRBD1 or TRBD2 (5 bases each). The germline V gene has CDR1 DFQATT and CDR2 SNEGSKA (reference sequence). CDR3 length: 10 residues. The ends were cut back, 5 bases at V and 7 bases at J, with 8 bases in the middle. The CDR3 bases are TGCAGTGCTCCGAGGGGGACCCAGTACTTC. Its translation is CSAPRGTQYF.

The V call is TRBV4-1, the J call TRBJ2-7; a weak D match, TRBD1 (5 bases). CDR1 is MGHRA and CDR2 is YSYEKL in the germline V gene. CDR3 size: 14 residues. V was pared by 4 bases and J by 4 bases, with 14 bases between. This CDR3 reads CASSLRAGFYEQYF. In nucleotides, the CDR3 is TGCGCCAGCAGCCTTCGGGCAGGGTTTTACGAGCAGTACTTC.

The chain employs TRBV30 and TRBJ1-5; tentative D call: TRBD1 (5 bases). This CDR3 region has 16 residues. Between the trimmed V and J ends, which lost 1 base and 3 bases, there was a span of 16 bases. CDR1 GTSNPN and CDR2 SVGIG come from the germline V gene (reference sequence). CDR3 sequence: CAWSDRFLRVNQPQHF. The CDR3 DNA reads as TGTGCCTGGAGTGACAGGTTCCTTCGGGTCAATCAGCCCCAGCATTTT.

The chain has TRBV7-8 and TRBJ2-7; 7 bases are shared with TRBD2. Germline V gene sequence: CDR1 SGHVS, CDR2 FQNEAQ. The CDR3 covers 14 residues. The ends lost 5 bases at V and 6 bases at J; junction bases unmatched: 10. Here the CDR3 DNA reads TGTGCCAGCAGCCAAGGGAGGGAGTTAACCGAGCAGTACTTC. Protein: CASSQGRELTEQYF.

The chain carries TRBV9 and TRBJ2-3, with 8 bases identical to TRBD1. This CDR3 region has 15 residues. J lost 3 bases, V lost 1 base, and 4 bases had no gene match. Looked up from germline, CDR1 is SGDLS and CDR2 is YYNGEE. The CDR3 DNA reads TGTGCCAGCAGCGTACAGGGGGCACTAACAGATACGCAGTATTTT. Translation: CASSVQGALTDTQYF.